Here is one TCR beta chain with its context. Its antigen has not been determined. One base away there is no much larger clone; base qualities are not given. The library came from 5' RACE. Sequencing relied on a NextSeq 500. To correct for sequencing error and PCR bias, the TCR library protocol tagged individual cDNA molecules with unique molecular identifiers. Both TCR alpha and beta chains were sequenced, and tight co-correlation was observed between alpha and beta sequence abundances in each sample. Processing in the source paper ran as follows. Decombinator V4 was used to perform V gene, J gene and CDR3 annotation of TCR sequences. Expanded TCRs were defined as changing significantly between any two time points under a Poisson model with p below 0.0001. TCR abundances were normalised to the total number of TCRs sequenced in each sample and reported as counts per million. MAIT TCRs were defined by TRAV1-2 paired with TRAJ12, TRAJ20 or TRAJ33, and iNKT TCRs by TRAV10 paired with TRAJ18. VDJdb, accessed 1 November 2021, was searched for CMV, EBV and SARS-CoV-2 annotated TCRs, excluding TCRs annotated for multiple antigens. Using fastp trimming at Q25 and MiXCR clonotype assembly, TCRdb reanalyzed the public sequencing data and kept in-frame beta chains. Duplicate CDR3 protein sequences are folded into a single record with the most common DNA and genes. TCRdb, not the authors, supplied the V and J calls. Counted in this sample were about 42,000 distinct CDR3 sequences; around 7% of them appeared once. In total, the top ten clones hold around 4.5% of the sample.

The sample belongs to a study of early T cells in non-severe SARS-CoV-2 infection (dated by TCRdb to the early 2020s). In terms of the full investigation: Because TCR sequencing was done on bulk RNA from unsorted whole blood, the alpha and beta chains could not be paired.

A case-control design nested within a healthcare worker cohort in London, UK, was used, with weekly nasopharyngeal swab PCR tests and blood sampling performed. Healthcare workers were enrolled in the week of the UK lockdown, from 23 to 31 March 2020, and were followed every week for up to roughly 16 weeks. From the germline V gene (reference sequence), CDR1 is LNHNV and CDR2 is YYDKDF. From its cysteine to its phenylalanine, the CDR3 spans 18 amino acids. Only CDR3 DNA is held: 54 bases, read in frame from base 1. Trimming at the junction amounts to 0 bases on V and 5 bases on J, and the germline ends lie 19 bases apart. Results the study describes overall, beyond this receptor: VDJdb matching was skewed toward anti-spike CD8 responses and likely underestimated virus-specific expansions, missing private and CD4 specificities.

The receptor was isolated from an adult who was a healthcare worker with PCR-confirmed SARS-CoV-2 infection or an uninfected control (not recorded which). The chain couples TRBV15 to TRBJ1-4; the D segment could be TRBD1, given 5 matching bases. Sample: whole blood. The DNA sequence reads TGTGCCACCAGCAGAGATACGGTAGAGGGGTATGGGAATGAAAAACTGTTTTTT. Translated, this is CATSRDTVEGYGNEKLFF.